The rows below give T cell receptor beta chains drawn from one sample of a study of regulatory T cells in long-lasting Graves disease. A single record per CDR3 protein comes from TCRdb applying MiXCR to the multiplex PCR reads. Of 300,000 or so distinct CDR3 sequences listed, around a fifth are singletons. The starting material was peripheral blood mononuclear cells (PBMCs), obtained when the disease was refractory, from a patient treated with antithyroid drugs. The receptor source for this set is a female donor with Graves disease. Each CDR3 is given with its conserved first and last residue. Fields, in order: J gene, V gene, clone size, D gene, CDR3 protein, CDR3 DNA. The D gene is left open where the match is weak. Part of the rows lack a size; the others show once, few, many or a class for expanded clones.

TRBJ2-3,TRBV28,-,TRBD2,CASSPAGATGGRGTDTQYF,TGTGCCAGCTCCCCCGCGGGAGCAACGGGAGGGAGGGGCACAGATACGCAGTATTTT
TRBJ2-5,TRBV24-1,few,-,CATSDLGRGGETQYF,TGTGCCACCAGTGATTTGGGAAGGGGGGGAGAGACCCAGTACTTC
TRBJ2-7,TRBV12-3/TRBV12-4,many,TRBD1,CASSGTGGFYEQYF,TGTGCCAGCAGCGGGACAGGGGGCTTCTACGAGCAGTACTTC
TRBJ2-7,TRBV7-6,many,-,CASSLEADRDEQYF,TGTGCCAGCAGCTTAGAAGCGGATAGAGACGAGCAGTACTTC
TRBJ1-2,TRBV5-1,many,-,CASRPGEIYGYTF,TGCGCCAGCAGACCCGGGGAGATCTATGGCTACACCTTC
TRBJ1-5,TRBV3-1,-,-,CASSQESGPQHF,TGTGCCAGCAGCCAAGAGTCGGGCCCCCAGCATTTT
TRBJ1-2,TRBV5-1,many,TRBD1,CASSPAGGGDYGYTF,TGCGCCAGCAGCCCTGCCGGAGGGGGCGACTATGGCTACACCTTC
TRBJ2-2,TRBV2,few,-,CASRGSTGELFF,TGTGCCAGCAGGGGGAGCACCGGGGAGCTGTTTTTT
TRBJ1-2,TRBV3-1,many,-,CASSPRVATDFGYTF,TGTGCCAGCAGCCCCCGGGTGGCCACCGATTTCGGCTACACCTTC
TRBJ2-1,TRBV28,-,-,CASSLRGSLRNEQFF,TGTGCCAGCAGTTTAAGGGGGAGCCTGCGCAATGAGCAGTTCTTC
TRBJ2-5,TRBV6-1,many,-,CASSELALGGGHQETQYF,TGTGCCAGCAGTGAATTAGCTTTGGGCGGGGGCCATCAAGAGACCCAGTACTTC
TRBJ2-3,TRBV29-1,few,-,CSIQIGAANTDTQYF,TGCAGCATCCAAATTGGGGCAGCCAACACAGATACGCAGTATTTT
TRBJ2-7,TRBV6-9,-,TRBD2,CAGSSHGGSGRPYEQYF,TGTGCCGGCAGTTCACATGGGGGAAGCGGGAGGCCGTACGAGCAGTACTTC
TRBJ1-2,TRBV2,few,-,CASSVGAPWDGYTF,TGTGCCAGCAGTGTGGGGGCCCCTTGGGATGGCTACACCTTC
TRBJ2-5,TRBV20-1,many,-,CSVLSPREETQYF,TGCAGTGTCCTTAGCCCAAGGGAAGAGACCCAGTACTTC
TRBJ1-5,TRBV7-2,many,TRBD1,CASSLYRGLDFNQPQHF,TGTGCCAGCAGCTTATACAGGGGGCTAGATTTCAATCAGCCCCAGCATTTT
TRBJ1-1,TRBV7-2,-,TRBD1,CASSLGAGTVNTEAFF,TGTGCCAGCAGCTTGGGAGCCGGGACAGTGAACACTGAAGCTTTCTTT
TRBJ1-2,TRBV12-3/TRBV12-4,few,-,CASSLGVGHTF,TGTGCCAGCAGTTTAGGGGTGGGACACACCTTC
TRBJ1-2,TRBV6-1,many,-,CASRLGRNYGYTF,TGTGCCAGCAGGTTGGGCAGAAACTATGGCTACACCTTC
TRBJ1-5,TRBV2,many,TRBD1,CASSDPTGADQPQHF,TGTGCCAGCAGTGACCCCACAGGGGCCGATCAGCCCCAGCATTTT
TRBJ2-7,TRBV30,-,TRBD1,CAWSKVRDRFSYEQYF,TGTGCCTGGAGTAAGGTGAGGGACAGGTTTTCCTACGAGCAGTACTTC
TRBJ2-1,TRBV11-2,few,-,CASSFGGGEQFF,TGTGCCAGCAGCTTTGGAGGAGGGGAGCAGTTCTTC
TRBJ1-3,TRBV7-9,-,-,CASSRRGAALSSGNTIYF,TGTGCCAGCAGCCGACGGGGGGCCGCACTAAGCTCTGGAAACACCATATATTTT
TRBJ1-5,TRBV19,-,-,CASSISPSGTKSNQPQHF,TGTGCCAGTAGTATCTCACCCTCTGGGACAAAAAGCAATCAGCCCCAGCATTTT
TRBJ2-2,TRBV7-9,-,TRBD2,CASSSTWTSGLKDTGELFF,TGTGCCAGCAGCTCGACGTGGACTAGCGGGTTGAAGGACACCGGGGAGCTGTTTTTT